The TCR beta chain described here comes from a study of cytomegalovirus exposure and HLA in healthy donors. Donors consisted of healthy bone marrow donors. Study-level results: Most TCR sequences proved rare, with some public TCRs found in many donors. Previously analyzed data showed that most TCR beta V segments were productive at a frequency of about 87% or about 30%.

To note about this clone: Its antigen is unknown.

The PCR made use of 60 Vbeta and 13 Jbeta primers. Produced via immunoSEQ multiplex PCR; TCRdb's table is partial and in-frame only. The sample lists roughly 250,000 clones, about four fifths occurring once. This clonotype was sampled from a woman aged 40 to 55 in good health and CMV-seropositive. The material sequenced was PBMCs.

Here the CDR3 reads CASSFAGTATYEQYF. CDR3 sequence (DNA): TGTGCCAGCAGTTTTGCCGGGACTGCCACCTACGAGCAGTACTTC. The chain has TRBV28 and TRBJ2-7, with D perhaps matching TRBD2 (6 bases). V was shortened by 3 bases and J by 2 bases, with 14 bases between the two germline ends. CDR3 length equals 15 residues. Per the germline V gene, CDR1 is MDHEN and CDR2 is SYDVKM.